Below, 15 T cell receptor beta chains from the same sample are listed, as sequenced in a study of early stage breast cancer tumors. The repertoire was sequenced with immunoSEQ multiplex PCR; TCRdb's copy has only in-frame clones and lacks some. The table shows 3,500 or so clones, with 60% to 75% occurring only once. The sample taken for sequencing was breast tumor tissue. Receptors originate from a person in their 40s with breast cancer.

Regarding this clone: At the DNA level, this CDR3 is encoded by other sequences in the same sample as well. V usage is TRBV5-1 and J usage is TRBJ1-3; no reliable D call. Trimming cost V 0 bases and J 0 bases, with 4 bases left between them. Germline values: CDR1 SGHRS, CDR2 YFSETQ. This CDR3 spans 14 amino acids. In nucleotides, the CDR3 is TGCGCCAGCAGCTTGGCAAGCTCTGGAAACACCATATATTTT. Translating it yields CASSLASSGNTIYF.

The chain is built from TRBV7-8 and TRBJ2-5; D assignment may be TRBD1 or TRBD2 (5 bases each). Trimming took 5 bases from V and 4 from J, leaving 17 bases between them. This CDR3 is built from 15 residues. Germline loops: CDR1 SGHVS, CDR2 FQNEAQ. CDR3 nucleotide sequence: TGTGCCAGCAGCCGTTCGGGACCGTCGGGAGAGACCCAGTACTTC. Protein sequence: CASSRSGPSGETQYF.

The chain uses TRBV27 and TRBJ2-3; TRBD2 matches at 13 bases. This CDR3 has 14 amino acids. Trimming took 10 bases from V and 5 from J; bases not matched to a gene: 6. Per germline, CDR1 MNHEY and CDR2 SMNVEV (reference sequence). CDR3 amino acids: CATRLAGGIDTQYF. For the CDR3, the DNA is TGTGCCACCCGACTAGCGGGAGGTATAGATACGCAGTATTTT.

The V gene is TRBV5-6, the J gene TRBJ1-2; perhaps TRBD1 as D (5 bases). Trimming took off 0 bases at V and 6 bases at J, with 6 bases between the two ends. Germline CDR1 SGHDT, CDR2 YYEEEE. This CDR3 contains 12 residues. The CDR3 bases are TGTGCCAGCAGCTTGGTGACAGATGGCTACACCTTC. This sequence encodes CASSLVTDGYTF.

The chain recombines TRBV15 with TRBJ2-2; D remains unclear. This CDR3 comprises 17 residues. Germline CDR1 reads LNHNV; CDR2 reads YYDKDF (reference sequence). Trimming took 0 bases from V and 7 from J, leaving 18 bases between them. The CDR3 loop is CATSRDPEDGPGGELFF. CDR3 nucleotide sequence: TGTGCCACCAGCAGAGACCCTGAGGACGGGCCTGGCGGGGAGCTGTTTTTT.

The V and J genes are TRBV5-1 and TRBJ2-1; 8 positions agree with TRBD2. The CDR3 contains 16 residues. The junction had 8 bases not matched to a gene; V was cut back by 3 bases and J by 3 bases. The germline V gene encodes CDR1 SGHRS and CDR2 YFSETQ. As DNA, the CDR3 is TGCGCCAGCAGCTCAAAACTAGCGGCCAACTACAATGAGCAGTTCTTC. This encodes CASSSKLAANYNEQFF.

This clone was counted only a few times. V usage is TRBV30 and J usage is TRBJ2-3, with 12 nucleotides matching TRBD2. This CDR3 has 16 residues. Germline CDR1 GTSNPN, CDR2 SVGIG (reference sequence). V lost 2 bases to trimming and J lost 5 bases; unmatched junction nucleotides: 8. CDR3 coding DNA: TGTGCCTGGAGTCCGCTCCTAGCGGGAGGGAGAGATACGCAGTATTTT. The encoded protein is CAWSPLLAGGRDTQYF.

V gene TRBV7-8 combines with J gene TRBJ1-2; unclear D gene. The CDR3 has 12 residues. CDR1 SGHVS and CDR2 FQNEAQ come from the germline V gene. V lost 1 base and J lost 8, with 8 bases in between. CDR3 region: CASSLGPGGYTF. DNA for the CDR3: TGTGCCAGCAGCTTAGGACCTGGCGGCTACACCTTC.

This clone was seen only a few times. This chain links TRBV5-1 with TRBJ1-4, with D possibly matching TRBD1 (5 bases). V lost 2 bases and J 4 bases, leaving 12 bases between the germline ends. CDR1 and CDR2 (germline): SGHRS, YFSETQ. The CDR3 sequence is 15 residues long. CDR3 bases: TGCGCCAGCAGCTTTGAGGGGCCCGATAATGAAAAACTGTTTTTT. It codes for CASSFEGPDNEKLFF.

The chain carries TRBV9 and TRBJ2-7; D is possibly TRBD1 or TRBD2 (5 bases each). V was clipped by 4 bases and J by 4 bases, with 18 bases between them. CDR1 SGDLS and CDR2 YYNGEE come from the germline V gene. The CDR3 totals 15 residues. The CDR3 nucleotides read TGTGCCAGCAGCCCGACCGGGACCGTGGAGTACGAGCAGTACTTC. Translated: CASSPTGTVEYEQYF.

The V gene is TRBV9, the J gene TRBJ2-7; D perhaps matches TRBD2 (5 bases). The CDR3 loop spans 14 amino acids. V was clipped by 4 bases and J by 2 bases, with 13 bases between them. Germline-derived CDR1 and CDR2 are SGDLS and YYNGEE. The CDR3 sequence is CASSLRPSPYEQYF. For the CDR3, the DNA is TGTGCCAGCAGCCTCCGACCTAGCCCCTACGAGCAGTACTTC.

This clone has more than one count but fewer than ten. This rearrangement joins TRBV30 to TRBJ2-2, with a weak D call TRBD1 (6 bases). Trimming took off 4 bases at V and 7 bases at J, with 22 bases between the two ends. This CDR3 comprises 16 residues. The germline CDR1 and CDR2 sequences are GTSNPN and SVGIG (reference sequence). CDR3 amino acids: CAWTKQGAGDGGELFF. CDR3 nucleotides: TGTGCCTGGACCAAACAAGGGGCAGGGGATGGCGGGGAGCTGTTTTTT.

The chain links TRBV7-9 to TRBJ2-5; 11 nucleotides agree with TRBD2. Germline CDR1 and CDR2: SEHNR and FQNEAQ (reference sequence). This CDR3 contains 17 residues. V gave up 3 bases and J gave up 3 bases; unmatched junction bases: 9. DNA for the CDR3: TGTGCCAGCAGCTTCATAGGGACTAGCGGCGGAGAAGAGACCCAGTACTTC. Its translation is CASSFIGTSGGEETQYF.

V and J are TRBV25-1 and TRBJ2-5; 9 bases are shared with TRBD2. Germline CDR1 and CDR2: MGHDK and SYGVNS. V was clipped by 5 bases and J by 1 base; unmatched bases: 5. CDR3 length: 15 residues. The CDR3 loop is CASSFMTSGQETQYF. The CDR3 DNA reads as TGTGCCAGCAGTTTCATGACTAGCGGCCAAGAGACCCAGTACTTC.

This chain connects TRBV10-3 to TRBJ2-7; D gene unclear. Per germline, CDR1 ENHRY and CDR2 SYGVKD. The CDR3 has 12 amino acids. Trimming cost V 3 bases and J 0 bases, with 3 bases left between them. The CDR3 loop reads CAISDTSYEQYF. CDR3 nucleotides: TGTGCCATCAGTGACACCTCCTACGAGCAGTACTTC.